The 31 T cell receptor beta chains below all came from one sample that was sequenced in a study of Ad26.COV2.S vaccination and SARS-CoV-2 variants. Repertoires were generated with immunoSEQ multiplex PCR, while TCRdb's copy carries only in-frame clones and drops some. The table has about 680,000 clones, 80% to 90% seen once; the top ten hold approximately 1.5%. Documented treatment: around 19 received Ad26.COV2.S at low or high dose, single or two shots; 5 received placebo; per-sample allocation not given. Sample collection was performed on day 63 after the first vaccine or placebo injection. Source: peripheral blood, taken in a trial of Ad26.COV2.S vaccine versus placebo. The receptors were sampled from a person between 18 and 65 years old who received the Ad26.COV2.S COVID-19 vaccine or a placebo.

The table lists this clone with a count of one. The J gene is TRBJ2-7, the V gene TRBV6-5; TRBD2 matches 7 bases. V gave up 7 bases and J gave up 6 bases; unmatched junction bases: 15. The CDR3 loop spans 15 amino acids. Germline assignment: CDR1 MNHEY and CDR2 SVGAGI. For the CDR3, the DNA is TGTGCCAGCATCAAAACGGGACCCCCGGGGGGCGAGCAGTACTTC. It codes for CASIKTGPPGGEQYF.

The V and J genes are TRBV5-5 and TRBJ1-5, with 9 bases lining up with TRBD1. CDR1 and CDR2 from the germline V gene are SGHKS and YYEKEE (reference sequence). The CDR3 has 13 residues. J lost 6 bases, V lost 4 bases, and 2 bases had no gene match. The CDR3 DNA is TGTGCCAGCAGCGGGACAGGGTCTCAGCCCCAGCATTTT. Its translation is CASSGTGSQPQHF.

The gene calls are TRBV7-9 and TRBJ1-4, with a tentative D call TRBD1 (6 bases). This CDR3 is built from 16 residues. The germline V and J ends were trimmed by 2 bases and 8 bases, with 18 bases remaining between them. Germline-derived CDR1 and CDR2 are SEHNR and FQNEAQ (reference sequence). The CDR3 DNA is TGTGCCAGCAGCTTAACCACAGGGTTTCAGTGGGAAAAACTGTTTTTT. It specifies CASSLTTGFQWEKLFF. The whole variable domain, remainder taken from reference TRBV7-9 and TRBJ1-4, is DTGVSQNPRHKITKRGQNVTFRCDPISEHNRLYWYRQTLGQGPEFLTYFQNEAQLEKSRLLSDRFSAERPKGSFSTLEIQRTEQGDSAMYLCASSLTTGFQWEKLFFGSGTQLSVL.

The chain employs TRBV10-1 and TRBJ1-4; no clear D. The CDR3 runs 11 residues. Germline assignment: CDR1 WNHNN and CDR2 SYGVQD (reference sequence). V shed 6 bases and J shed 5 bases, with 4 bases lying between them. This CDR3 is CASRENEKLFF. Here the CDR3 DNA reads TGCGCCAGCAGGGAGAATGAAAAACTGTTTTTT.

V is TRBV4-2 and J is TRBJ1-1; TRBD1 matches 8 bases. Germline V gene data show CDR1 as LGHNA and CDR2 as YNFKEQ. Losses at the gene ends were 4 bases for V and 5 bases for J; bases not matched to a gene: 15. There are 17 residues in the CDR3. Here the CDR3 DNA reads TGTGCCAGCAGCCCGTCCCGGGACAGGAGAATCGGGACTGAAGCTTTCTTT. Protein product: CASSPSRDRRIGTEAFF.

As for this clone: The sample contains more than one DNA sequence encoding this CDR3. J is TRBJ2-3 and V is TRBV6-5; 9 bases agree with TRBD2. The J segment lost 2 bases and the V segment lost 3 bases, leaving 3 bases of the junction unmatched. Germline V gives CDR1 MNHEY, CDR2 SVGAGI. There are 15 residues in the CDR3. The CDR3 DNA is TGTGCCAGCAGTTATAGCGGGGGCCACACAGATACGCAGTATTTT. Its protein product is CASSYSGGHTDTQYF.

This clone was detected only a few times. Other DNA sequences from this sample encode an identical CDR3 as well. The chain uses TRBV19 and TRBJ1-1, with D uncertain. Trimming removed 5 bases from V and 1 base from J, with 5 bases in between. This CDR3 spans 12 amino acids. CDR1 and CDR2 (germline): LNHDA, SQIVND (reference sequence). CDR3 region: CASSPGNTEAFF. In DNA, the CDR3 is TGTGCCAGTAGTCCAGGGAACACTGAAGCTTTCTTT. Full variable domain (missing parts from reference TRBV19 and TRBJ1-1): DGGITQSPKYLFRKEGQNVTLSCEQNLNHDAMYWYRQDPGQGLRLIYYSQIVNDFQKGDIAEGYSVSREKKESFPLTVTSAQKNPTAFYLCASSPGNTEAFFGQGTRLTVV.

The chain has TRBV3-1 (or the pseudogene TRBV3-2) and TRBJ2-5; D possibly uses TRBD1 or TRBD2 (5 bases each). The length of the CDR3 is 14 residues. Trimming removed 3 bases from V and 5 bases from J, with 13 bases in between. Germline V gene lookup returns CDR1 LGHDT and CDR2 YNNKEL (reference sequence). The CDR3 DNA reads as TGTGCCAGCAGCCAGGATGGGGGTTGGGAGACCCAGTACTTC. Its translation: CASSQDGGWETQYF.

This chain links TRBV30 with TRBJ1-2, with 8 bases matching TRBD1. V shed 4 bases and J 5 bases; nucleotides not matched to a gene: 9. Germline V lookup: CDR1 GTSNPN, CDR2 SVGIG (reference sequence). This CDR3 is built from 14 residues. The CDR3 is CAWIPEDRVYGYTF. CDR3 nucleotides: TGTGCCTGGATCCCCGAGGACAGGGTATATGGCTACACCTTC. Full variable domain (missing parts from reference TRBV30 and TRBJ1-2): SQTIHQWPATLVQPVGSPLSLECTVEGTSNPNLYWYRQAAGRGLQLLFYSVGIGQISSEVPQNLSASRPQDRQFILSSKKLLLSDSGFYLCAWIPEDRVYGYTFGSGTRLTVV.

The V and J genes are TRBV27 and TRBJ2-7, with 7 bases identical to TRBD1. The CDR3 covers 15 residues. V dropped 3 bases and J dropped 5; count of bases not matched to a gene: 10. From germline, CDR1 is MNHEY and CDR2 SMNVEV (reference sequence). CDR3 sequence (DNA): TGTGCCAGCAGTTTCGGGACAGCGTATACCGACGAGCAGTACTTC. This encodes CASSFGTAYTDEQYF.

The CDR3: CASSSRTVNEKLFF. The DNA of the CDR3 is TGTGCCAGCAGTTCCCGGACGGTAAATGAAAAACTGTTTTTT. V usage is TRBV27 and J usage is TRBJ1-4; D call uncertain. The CDR3 length is 14 residues. The V end was cut by 4 bases, the J end by 5 bases, with 11 bases between. Germline V CDR1 and CDR2: MNHEY, SMNVEV (reference sequence).

The chain couples TRBV7-8 to TRBJ2-2; D unclear. Trimming shortened V by 2 bases and J by 1 base, and 11 bases separated the two germline ends. There are 16 residues in the CDR3. Germline loops: CDR1 SGHVS, CDR2 FQNEAQ. The DNA for the CDR3 is TGTGCCAGCAGCTTAAACGGCCCATTGAACACCGGGGAGCTGTTTTTT. Amino acids: CASSLNGPLNTGELFF. The entire variable domain, with the rest obtained from reference TRBV7-8 and TRBJ2-2, is as follows: GAGVSQSPRYKVAKRGQDVALRCDPISGHVSLFWYQQALGQGPEFLTYFQNEAQLDKSGLPSDRFFAERPEGSVSTLKIQRTQQEDSAVYLCASSLNGPLNTGELFFGEGSRLTVL.

This clone was detected once. The chain is built from TRBV9 and TRBJ2-1, with 11 positions matching TRBD2. This CDR3 has 17 amino acids. Germline lookup yields CDR1 SGDLS and CDR2 YYNGEE. J lost 9 bases, V lost 4 bases, and 15 bases had no gene match. DNA for the CDR3: TGTGCCAGCAGCACCCTCCCATTAGCGGGGGGGCCTGGTGAGCAGTTCTTC. As protein: CASSTLPLAGGPGEQFF.

The rearrangement uses TRBV30 and TRBJ2-1; tentative D call: TRBD1 (5 bases). CDR1 GTSNPN and CDR2 SVGIG come from the germline V gene (reference sequence). This CDR3 has 12 amino acids. The CDR3 loop is CALKQVYNEQFF. CDR3 DNA sequence: TGTGCTCTAAAACAGGTCTACAATGAGCAGTTCTTC.

This clone has a handful of counts. The chain employs TRBV5-4 and TRBJ2-7, with D hard to call. The germline V gene has CDR1 SGHNT and CDR2 YYREEE (reference sequence). The CDR3 loop spans 14 amino acids. Trimming cost V 1 base and J 1 base, with 9 bases left between them. The CDR3 loop is CASSLQVYSYEQYF. For the CDR3, the DNA is TGTGCCAGCAGCTTGCAGGTCTATTCCTACGAGCAGTACTTC.

This chain connects TRBV12-3 or TRBV12-4 to TRBJ2-2; D is unclear. The CDR3 length is 12 residues. V was clipped by 5 bases and J by 6 bases, with 7 bases between them. DNA of the CDR3: TGTGCCAGCAGTCCCTATTCCGGGGAGCTGTTTTTT. This codes for CASSPYSGELFF.

This clone was observed once. The V gene is TRBV7-9, the J gene TRBJ1-2; D not certain. Germline CDR1 is SEHNR and CDR2 is FQNEAQ (reference sequence). Trimming removed 5 bases from V and 0 bases from J, with 16 bases in between. There are 16 residues in the CDR3. Here the CDR3 reads CASSPVGNGANYGYTF. The CDR3 DNA sequence: TGTGCCAGCAGCCCAGTAGGGAACGGAGCTAACTATGGCTACACCTTC.

The chain has TRBV19 and TRBJ2-3; no clear D gene. V was shortened by 5 bases and J by 4 bases, with 13 bases between the two germline ends. The CDR3 loop spans 14 amino acids. The germline V gene has CDR1 LNHDA and CDR2 SQIVND (reference sequence). This CDR3 reads CASSFTSTADTQYF. In DNA form, the CDR3 reads TGTGCCAGTAGTTTTACTTCTACGGCAGATACGCAGTATTTT.

This clone was observed once. V usage is TRBV7-2 and J usage is TRBJ2-2; the D gene is possibly TRBD2 (6 bases). Per the germline V gene, CDR1 is SGHTA and CDR2 is FQGNSA. Trimming removed 1 base from V and 0 bases from J, with 9 bases in between. CDR3 length: 16 amino acids. In DNA, the CDR3 is TGTGCCAGCAGCTTAGTTGCGGGACCGAACACCGGGGAGCTGTTTTTT. Translation: CASSLVAGPNTGELFF.

A word on this clone: The sample carries other DNA sequences with the same CDR3. As DNA, the CDR3 is TGTGCCAGCAGCTTAGGGCGCAATCAGCCCCAGCATTTT. It translates to CASSLGRNQPQHF. This chain joins TRBV7-2 and TRBJ1-5; the D is unclear. The CDR3 is 13 residues long. Trimming stripped 1 base from V and 2 bases from J, with 3 bases between. Germline V gene lookup returns CDR1 SGHTA and CDR2 FQGNSA.

This clone occurred once. Different DNA sequences within this sample yield the same CDR3. The chain couples TRBV11-2 to TRBJ2-4, with 7 positions matching TRBD1. This CDR3 is built from 15 residues. Unmatched junction bases numbered 7, after V lost 3 bases and J lost 5 bases. The V gene's germline CDR1 is SGHAT and CDR2 FQNNGV. The CDR3 reads CASSLVTGTENIQYF. Written as DNA, the CDR3 is TGTGCCAGCAGCTTGGTCACTGGGACAGAAAACATTCAGTACTTC.

This chain links TRBV7-2 with TRBJ2-1; D possibly uses TRBD1 or TRBD2 (6 bases each). Trimming cost V 4 bases and J 12 bases, with 13 bases left between them. This CDR3 is 12 amino acids long. Per the germline V gene, CDR1 is SGHTA and CDR2 is FQGNSA. CDR3 loop: CASSSSGAGQFF. The CDR3, as DNA: TGTGCCAGCAGCTCCTCGGGGGCCGGGCAGTTCTTC.

V is TRBV29-1 and J is TRBJ2-3, with 9 nucleotides matching TRBD1. V lost 3 bases to trimming and J lost 5 bases; unmatched junction nucleotides: 6. Germline loops: CDR1 SQVTM, CDR2 ANQGSEA. This CDR3 region has 14 residues. The CDR3 spells CSVEGGQGLDTQYF. Written as DNA, the CDR3 is TGCAGCGTTGAGGGGGGACAGGGCCTAGATACGCAGTATTTT.

The chain is built from TRBV10-2 and TRBJ2-7; 12 nucleotides agree with TRBD2. CDR1 is WSHSY and CDR2 is SAAADI in the germline V gene. V was pared by 6 bases and J by 5 bases, with 8 bases of the junction left unmatched. CDR3 length: 15 residues. DNA for the CDR3: TGCGCCAGCAGAAGGACTAGCGGGATTTCCCACGAGCAGTACTTC. Translating it yields CASRRTSGISHEQYF.

The chain joins TRBV6-5 to TRBJ2-7; tentatively, D is TRBD1 or TRBD2 (6 bases each). CDR3 length: 11 residues. V gave up 8 bases and J gave up 3 bases, with 8 bases separating them. Germline values: CDR1 MNHEY, CDR2 SVGAGI. The CDR3 region has the DNA TGTGCCAGCGGGGGGCGCTACGAGCAGTACTTC. It is translated as CASGGRYEQYF.

This clone has only one observation. V gene TRBV2 combines with J gene TRBJ2-1; TRBD2 might be the D (6 bases). V shed 8 bases and J shed 1 base, with 6 bases lying between them. CDR1 and CDR2 from the germline V gene are SNHLY and FYNNEI. The CDR3 loop spans 12 amino acids. The DNA of the CDR3 is TGTGCCAGCGGGAGGTCCTACAATGAGCAGTTCTTC. Translating it yields CASGRSYNEQFF.

This rearrangement joins TRBV7-9 to TRBJ1-4, with TRBD1 matching over 12 bases. The CDR3 is 17 residues long. Germline assignment: CDR1 SEHNR and CDR2 FQNEAQ (reference sequence). Germline trimming cut 1 base from V and 3 bases from J; bases unmatched to any gene: 3. The CDR3 region is CASSLGGQGAANEKLFF. CDR3 nucleotides: TGTGCCAGCAGCTTAGGGGGACAGGGGGCGGCTAATGAAAAACTGTTTTTT. Complete variable domain (other parts from reference TRBV7-9 and TRBJ1-4): DTGVSQNPRHKITKRGQNVTFRCDPISEHNRLYWYRQTLGQGPEFLTYFQNEAQLEKSRLLSDRFSAERPKGSFSTLEIQRTEQGDSAMYLCASSLGGQGAANEKLFFGSGTQLSVL.

V usage is TRBV3-1 (or the pseudogene TRBV3-2) and J usage is TRBJ1-3, with D perhaps TRBD1 (6 bases). The CDR3 extends over 15 amino acids. Germline V CDR1 and CDR2: LGHDT, YNNKEL (reference sequence). With 6 bases removed from V and 4 bases from J, the gap between germline ends came to 16 bases. The CDR3 region has the DNA TGTGCCAGCAGTCTAGAAGGACAGTTAGGAAACACCATATATTTT. Translated, it gives CASSLEGQLGNTIYF.

This chain uses TRBV6-5 with TRBJ1-5; D unresolved. Germline V gene data show CDR1 as MNHEY and CDR2 as SVGAGI. V gave up 0 bases and J gave up 6 bases, with 15 bases separating them. The CDR3 length is 16 residues. CDR3 region: CASSYSGMVSAQPQHF. The CDR3 DNA follows: TGTGCCAGCAGTTACTCCGGGATGGTATCGGCTCAGCCCCAGCATTTT.

As regards this clone: Other nucleotide sequences from this sample produce the same CDR3. The V gene is TRBV19, the J gene TRBJ1-5; D gene unclear. The CDR3 runs 14 residues. V lost 0 bases and J 4 bases, leaving 7 bases between the germline ends. Germline V CDR1 and CDR2: LNHDA, SQIVND (reference sequence). CDR3 coding DNA: TGTGCCAGTAGTATAGACTCATCGAATCAGCCCCAGCATTTT. It translates to CASSIDSSNQPQHF.

Only a few counts were recorded for this clone. The genes are TRBV6-2 or TRBV6-3 and TRBJ1-1, with D possibly TRBD1 on 5 matching bases. Between the trimmed V and J ends, which lost 2 bases and 0 bases, there was a span of 7 bases. Germline V gene lookup returns CDR1 MNHEY and CDR2 SVGEGT. This CDR3 region has 14 residues. The CDR3 spells CASSYPGLNTEAFF. CDR3 coding DNA: TGTGCCAGCAGTTACCCGGGGCTGAACACTGAAGCTTTCTTT.